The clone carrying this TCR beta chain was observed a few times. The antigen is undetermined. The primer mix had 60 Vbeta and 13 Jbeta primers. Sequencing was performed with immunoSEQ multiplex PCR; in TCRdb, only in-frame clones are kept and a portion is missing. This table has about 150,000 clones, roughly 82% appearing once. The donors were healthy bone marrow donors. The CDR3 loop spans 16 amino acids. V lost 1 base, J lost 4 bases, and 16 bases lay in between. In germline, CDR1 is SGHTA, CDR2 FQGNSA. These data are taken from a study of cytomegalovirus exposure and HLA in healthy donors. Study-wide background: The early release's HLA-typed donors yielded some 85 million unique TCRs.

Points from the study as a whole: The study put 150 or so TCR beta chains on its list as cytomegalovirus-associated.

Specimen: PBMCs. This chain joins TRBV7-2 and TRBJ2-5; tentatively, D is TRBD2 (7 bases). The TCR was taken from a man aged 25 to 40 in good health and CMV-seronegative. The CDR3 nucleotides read TGTGCCAGCAGCTTAGGGGCGGGAGTCAGGGGAGAGACCCAGTACTTC. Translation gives CASSLGAGVRGETQYF.